The following is a TCR beta chain sequence with its context. This sample was taken from a study of blood T cells in healthy people across ages. With a J-beta primer mix and a sample-barcoded 5' primer, a second PCR ran about 7 to 12 cycles. One entry per CDR3 protein, called by TCRdb with MiXCR from the 5' RACE reads. Of 700,000 or so distinct CDR3 sequences listed, 22% are singletons. This CDR3 contains 13 residues. Trimming left V 0 bases short and J 8 bases short, with 11 bases between. Germline values: CDR1 SGHRS, CDR2 YFSETQ. This clonotype originated in a man between 65 and 80 years old in good health. Sequenced input: blood. The chain combines TRBV5-1 with TRBJ1-2; D is uncertain. Written as DNA, the CDR3 is TGCGCCAGCAGCTTGGACGTACAAAGGGGCTACACCTTC. This codes for CASSLDVQRGYTF.